What follows are 10 T cell receptor beta chains derived from one specimen sequenced in a study of T cell responses to AZD1222 COVID-19 vaccine. Generated by immunoSEQ multiplex PCR, the TCRdb table keeps only in-frame clones and is missing some. The data hold roughly 90,000 clones, with roughly 85% observed a single time. Sequenced here: peripheral blood, sampled on day 0 of AZD1222 vaccination. The receptors shown here come from an adult in good health.

The V and J genes are TRBV5-4 and TRBJ2-5; D perhaps matches TRBD1 (5 bases). CDR1 is SGHNT, CDR2 YYREEE, per germline (reference sequence). V lost 3 bases and J lost 0, with 15 bases in between. The CDR3 sequence is 16 residues long. CDR3: CASSSPRGRDQETQYF. Written as DNA, the CDR3 is TGTGCCAGCAGCTCCCCTAGGGGCAGGGACCAAGAGACCCAGTACTTC.

About this clone itself: Distinct nucleotide sequences in the sample also encode this CDR3. This rearrangement joins TRBV5-1 to TRBJ2-3; no definite D call. The CDR3 is 13 residues long. From germline, CDR1 is SGHRS and CDR2 YFSETQ. V was shortened by 0 bases and J by 3 bases, with 5 bases between the two germline ends. The CDR3 sequence: CASSLAGTDTQYF. The DNA for the CDR3 is TGCGCCAGCAGCTTGGCCGGAACAGATACGCAGTATTTT.

V and J are TRBV12-2 and TRBJ2-2; the listed D gene, TRBD1, was not tested against the DNA. TRBV12-2 is reported as a pseudogene. There are 16 residues in the CDR3. The CDR3 nucleotides are TGTGCAAAACCCCGAAGGACAGGGTCGAACACCGGGGAGCTGTTTTTT. Encoded protein: CAKPRRTGSNTGELFF.

This clone has a handful of counts. CDR3 sequence: CASSFLLDPGANEQYF. The CDR3 region has the DNA TGTGCCAGCAGTTTCCTCCTGGACCCCGGCGCCAACGAGCAGTACTTC. The chain is built from TRBV6-5 and TRBJ2-7; D not certain. The V gene's germline CDR1 is MNHEY and CDR2 SVGAGI. The V end lost 4 bases, the J end lost 5 bases, and 21 bases lay between the germline ends. This CDR3 is 16 amino acids long.

The CDR3 region is CATNDGYEQYF. CDR3 sequence (DNA): TGTGCCACTAATGACGGATACGAGCAGTACTTC. The chain carries TRBV24-1 and TRBJ2-7, with D uncertain. Per the germline V gene, CDR1 is KGHDR and CDR2 is SFDVKD. V dropped 10 bases and J dropped 4 bases, with 10 bases sitting between them. The CDR3 has 11 residues.

This chain links TRBV12-5 with TRBJ1-5; TRBD1 aligns across 7 bases. The CDR3 extends over 13 amino acids. CDR1 LGHNT and CDR2 FRNRAP come from the germline V gene. V shed 3 bases and J 7 bases; nucleotides not matched to a gene: 3. The DNA of the CDR3 is TGTGCTAGTGGTTTCACAGGGGAACAGCCCCAGCATTTT. Encoded protein: CASGFTGEQPQHF.

This clone has a handful of counts. The chain couples TRBV19 to TRBJ2-1; D is possibly TRBD2 (5 bases). Trimming took off 5 bases at V and 9 bases at J, with 17 bases between the two ends. This CDR3 region has 14 residues. Per germline, CDR1 LNHDA and CDR2 SQIVND (reference sequence). This CDR3 is CASSDVRGYSEQFF. For the CDR3, the DNA is TGTGCCAGTAGTGACGTCCGAGGGTATAGTGAGCAGTTCTTC.

This chain links TRBV6-1 with TRBJ1-5; D is uncertain. The germline gives CDR1 MNHNS, CDR2 SASEGT. The CDR3 spans 15 residues. Trimming stripped 2 bases from V and 0 bases from J, with 8 bases between. Written as DNA, the CDR3 is TGTGCCAGCAGTGAAACAGAATATAGCAATCAGCCCCAGCATTTT. Translating gives CASSETEYSNQPQHF.

A single count supports this clone. This chain links TRBV7-2 with TRBJ1-4, with D unclear. The V end was cut by 5 bases, the J end by 5 bases, with 9 bases between. Germline assignment: CDR1 SGHTA and CDR2 FQGNSA. The CDR3 has 13 amino acids. Here the CDR3 reads CASSIRRNEKLFF. The CDR3 DNA is TGTGCCAGCAGCATCCGTAGAAATGAAAAACTGTTTTTT.

The J gene is TRBJ1-1, the V gene TRBV7-8; unclear D gene. Trimming took off 1 base at V and 0 bases at J, with 15 bases between the two ends. The CDR3 extends over 17 amino acids. The germline CDR1 and CDR2 sequences are SGHVS and FQNEAQ. The CDR3 is CASSLGERRLLNTEAFF. As DNA, the CDR3 is TGTGCCAGCAGCTTAGGAGAGAGACGGCTTTTGAACACTGAAGCTTTCTTT.